This T cell receptor beta chain was documented in a study of cytomegalovirus exposure and HLA in healthy donors. From the roughly 120-subject validation cohort, which was separate from the approximately 670-subject first cohort, the donors were drawn. TCRdb's copy holds only in-frame clones and misses some; the assay was immunoSEQ multiplex PCR. The sample yields about 180,000 clones, about 86% seen once. The sequence was obtained from a woman aged 30 to 39 in good health and CMV-seronegative. The sequenced sample was PBMCs.

CDR3 bases: TGTGCCAGCAGCAGCCGAGGGGGTCTGGCCAGGAACTATGGCTACACCTTC. Amino acid sequence: CASSSRGGLARNYGYTF. The chain has TRBV11-2 and TRBJ1-2; a weak D match, TRBD1 (6 bases). Trimming stripped 5 bases from V and 2 bases from J, with 21 bases between. CDR1 SGHAT and CDR2 FQNNGV come from the germline V gene. This CDR3 spans 17 amino acids.